The clone carrying this T cell receptor (beta chain) was observed a few times. V lost 5 bases, J lost 7 bases, and 13 bases stayed unmatched. The CDR3 consists of 16 residues. CDR1 and CDR2 (germline): SEHNR, FQNEAQ (reference sequence). The entry originates in a study of T cells after posttransplantation cyclophosphamide. Using immunoSEQ multiplex PCR, the repertoire was profiled, and TCRdb retains in-frame clones only, with some absent. This table holds roughly 14,000 clones, 84% found once. Controls had myeloablative marrow grafts with methotrexate and calcineurin inhibitor, sampled at 1 year. The source material was PBMCs, sampled 350 to 400 days after allogeneic stem cell transplant with calcineurin inhibitor and methotrexate. The TCR comes from a male patient aged 18 to 35 who received an allogeneic stem cell transplant from a related donor, was CMV-positive, and had no GVHD. The graft donor may account for some of the T cells. This chain links TRBV7-9 with TRBJ1-4, with 7 bases fitting TRBD1. The CDR3 reads CASSTFRRGLVEKLFF. The CDR3 DNA reads as TGTGCCAGCAGCACTTTTAGAAGGGGGCTGGTTGAAAAACTGTTTTTT.